The present entry profiles one TCR beta chain with its context. Its cognate antigen has yet to be identified. No base quality values were provided; no much bigger clone lies one nucleotide off. The data were taken from a study of cytomegalovirus exposure and HLA in healthy donors (TCRdb year 2017). Describing the broader study: An earlier analysis of several hundred of the donors reported roughly 270 Gb of sequence data and 120 million or so unique TCR beta sequences from 150 million to 200 million T cells. About 280 gigabases of sequencing data and roughly 81 million unique TCR sequences made up an early release that covered over 550 HLA-typed donors. Of the roughly 400 genotyped donors, approximately 83% fell in the genetic ancestry cluster associated with self-reported Caucasian donors. The study aimed to test whether signatures of past pathogen exposure could be identified by cataloging public T cell receptors. The T cell repertoires of 550 to 850 subjects were profiled by immunosequencing and related to cytomegalovirus serostatus. Besides the first cohort of 666 subjects, a separate validation cohort made up of roughly 120 different subjects was used. To predict cytomegalovirus infection status, the study brought together high-throughput TCR immunosequencing, statistical association of individual TCRs with disease status, and machine learning. A later analysis re-examined previously published TCR beta repertoires from roughly 650 donors and added high-resolution HLA genotyping to investigate patterns of TCR occurrence. Rather than drawing on any new phenotypic data, the later analysis identified candidate immune exposures from TCR beta sequences and the way those sequences occurred across donors. An earlier analysis of 450 to 750 of the donors used high-throughput TCR beta sequencing to judge whether each TCR beta V gene segment behaved as functional or pseudogenic. Donor age, sex, ethnicity and CMV serostatus were collected together with the repertoire data. A later genetic analysis took genome-wide SNP genotypes for about 55% of the roughly 670 donors and used that subset as a discovery cohort. All discovery cohort repertoires had been generated using a single sequencing platform. Both class I and class II loci were covered by HLA typing, at four-digit resolution. Typing coverage varied by locus: roughly 629-630 donors for A, B, C, DRB1 and DQB1; approximately 520 for DQA1; nearly 610 for DPA1; around 490 for DPB1. A handful of DR-DQ haplotypes were handled as single units for association and clustering because linkage in the cohort was strong. Across approximately 420 genotyped donors of the cohort, an average of about 240,000 unique TCR beta nucleotide sequences per donor were sequenced, and 15% to 20% of those sequences were non-productive. Study-wide findings and limitations: A few of the identified cytomegalovirus-associated TCR beta chains were confirmed in vitro to be specific for cytomegalovirus antigens. A cluster of highly shared sequence variants was judged likely to represent a technical artifact of the sequencing pipeline. Some IMGT-functional V segments, including TRBV6-2 and TRBV6-3, could not be distinguished by the 87-base-pair reads and were therefore excluded. Cytomegalovirus status was reported to be diagnosed by the classifier with high specificity and sensitivity in both the original and validation cohorts. CMV serostatus was the only immune exposure information available for the cohort. According to a later analysis, parvovirus B19, influenza, CMV and Epstein-Barr virus appeared linked to several top co-occurrence clusters. Most TCR sequences were seen in very few donors, while some public TCRs were found in many individuals. The cohort was sequenced for TCR beta chains only, and without alpha or paired-chain data the features that could be detected were limited. The authors suggested that the approach could potentially be generalized to other disease states and immunological phenotypes. A later analysis associated roughly 17,000 TCR beta sequences with specific HLA alleles at a false discovery rate of 0.05. When HLA alleles, especially DR and DQ, strongly co-occurred, TCR associations were difficult to assign to individual alleles. Because counts were too low, about 18 rarely observed V segments, including chromosome 9 orphons, were left out of the earlier analysis of 587 of the donors. In a later genetic analysis, a missense DCLRE1C variant was associated with V-gene and J-gene trimming of TCR beta chains, and the association was replicated in an independent cohort. Correlated functional status among segregating V segments might be attributable to linkage disequilibrium, but an unknown experimental factor could not be ruled out. In a later genetic analysis, fewer N-insertions in productive TCRs were reported among donors in an Asian-associated ancestry cluster than the roughly 700-donor mean. Because HLA typing was missing for some donors at each locus, association tests included only the typed subset. In a later analysis, the rate of TCR association differed among HLA loci, with DRB1 alleles having the most associated TCRs and HLA-C alleles having the fewest. A later analysis found that HLA-associated TCR beta chains were more clonally expanded and had lower generation probabilities than equally common non-associated chains. A further reported finding was that TCR beta sequences accurately predicted the HLA-A and HLA-B alleles for most subjects in the first cohort. In an earlier analysis of some 540 of the donors, most TCR beta V segments appeared in productive rearrangements about 87% or about 30% of the time, broadly matching IMGT annotations. The study listed 150 to 200 TCR beta chains as associated with cytomegalovirus. A later analysis found that most CMV-associated TCR beta chains appeared HLA-restricted, with HLA associations seemingly driven largely by CMV exposure. The presence/absence analyses assumed that sequencing depth was roughly uniform across donors, and that assumption may not be true.

The cohort consisted of 670 or so healthy bone marrow donors. All cohort members were sampled while nominally healthy, although unrecorded immune exposures were likely present. The donor was CMV seronegative and belonged to the group of 380 or so seronegative cohort members. A peripheral blood sample was provided by each donor, and peripheral blood mononuclear cells were used for TCR beta sequencing. The Qiagen DNeasy Blood Extraction Kit was used to extract genomic DNA from the blood cell samples. Library creation used the immunoSEQ multiplex PCR assay. For the multiplex PCR, a mixture combining 60 forward primers for TCR Vbeta segments and 13 reverse primers for TCR Jbeta segments was used. The CDR3 region of rearranged TCR beta genes was amplified from genomic DNA by a multiplex PCR assay. On the Illumina HiSeq System, the amplified TCR beta libraries were sequenced as 87-base-pair reads. Regarding the original processing steps: Across the 500 to 700 repertoires, a later analysis counted around 80 million unique TCR beta chains, some 11 million of which were shared by at least two donors. A nearest-neighbor algorithm error-corrected the raw reads and collapsed the reads into unique sequences, merging closely related sequences to remove PCR and sequencing errors. Alignment of CDR3 sequences to IMGT reference sequences was used to assign V, D and J gene segments. For a sequence to be retained, a match of at least six nucleotides was required to both a V gene segment and a J gene segment. Rearrangements were classified as productive when the CDR3 lacked stop codons and remained in frame with V and J, and all other rearrangements were classified as non-productive. CDR3 was defined by IMGT convention, running from the second conserved V-encoded cysteine to the conserved J-encoded phenylalanine. Sequences without an unambiguous match to a single V gene segment were excluded from the earlier analysis of over 500 of the donors. In an earlier analysis of around 600 of the donors, V segments were called functional above 56.7% productive rearrangements and were called segregating when the between-donor standard deviation exceeded 5%. To diagnose cytomegalovirus status from the catalog of TCR beta chain sequences, a statistical classification framework was built. A later analysis assigned V and J genes by comparing TCR nucleotide sequences with IMGT/GENE-DB human TR gene sequences. A later analysis assigned CDR3 sequences and most-parsimonious VDJ recombination scenarios with the TCRdist pipeline. In a later analysis, each TCR beta chain was defined by its CDR3 amino acid sequence together with its V-gene family, and reads lacking a unique V-gene family were excluded. In a later analysis, approximately 590 highly shared, low-generation-probability nucleotide sequences were removed to address suspected cross-contamination and a sequencing artifact. For each public chain, a later analysis derived a clonal expansion index from normalized ranks of inferred template counts within each repertoire. Generation probabilities in a later analysis came from a VDJ recombination model fitted to out-of-frame rearrangements, and those results were checked against IGoR. Hypergeometric tests were used in a later analysis to score TCR-TCR, TCR-HLA and TCR-CMV co-occurrence, with a repertoire-size bias correction applied to the TCR pairs. False discovery rates were estimated in a later analysis by permuting HLA or CMV assignments 20 times. In a later analysis, co-occurring TCRs were grouped using DBSCAN, with TCRdist sequence similarity added in when clustering inside HLA-allele-positive subsets. For co-occurrence clustering, repertoires with fewer than 30,000 or more than 120,000 public chains were excluded, along with about five repertoires with anomalous nucleotide sharing. This is the immuneACCESS table as TCRdb keeps it, with only in-frame sequences that have V and J called. A part of the clones is gone; compared with another copy, unresolved V genes explain less than half, and the rest is unexplained. D and trimming were read from the DNA, whereas the V and J calls and clone size are those reported in that table. The sample has around 200,000 clones on record, under 80% of them singletons. 0.2% to 0.25% of the sample lies in the top ten.

From the germline V gene, CDR1 is SGHTA and CDR2 is FQGNSA. Reading from cysteine to phenylalanine, the CDR3 counts 15 amino acids. Only the CDR3 region is kept as DNA, spanning 45 bases read in frame from base 1. Trimming takes 2 bases from V and 3 bases from J, and the germline ends sit 12 bases apart. The sequence was obtained from a girl aged 2 to 9 in good health and CMV-seronegative. The sequenced sample was PBMCs. Here the chain combines TRBV7-2 and TRBJ2-3, with the D gene too uncertain to name. The DNA sequence reads TGTGCCAGCAGCTTAACGGAGACTGGAACAGATACGCAGTATTTT. Its translation is CASSLTETGTDTQYF.